These 8 T cell receptor beta chains were sequenced from one sample in a study of cytomegalovirus exposure and HLA in healthy donors. The study ran its PCR with 60 Vbeta and 13 Jbeta primers. Data came from immunoSEQ multiplex PCR; TCRdb stores just in-frame clones and leaves some out. The sample has approximately 170,000 clones, approximately 81% seen once. The sample consisted of PBMCs. These receptors originate from a male donor in good health and CMV-seronegative.

The chain joins TRBV7-9 to TRBJ1-4; 11 nucleotides agree with TRBD1. CDR3 length equals 17 residues. The J segment lost 3 bases and the V segment lost 2 bases, leaving 5 bases of the junction unmatched. Germline V lookup: CDR1 SEHNR, CDR2 FQNEAQ (reference sequence). The CDR3 coding sequence is TGTGCCAGCAGCTTACGGACAGGGGGCACCGCTAATGAAAAACTGTTTTTT. This translates into CASSLRTGGTANEKLFF.

The chain couples TRBV7-3 to TRBJ2-3; D not certain. Germline assignment: CDR1 SGHTA and CDR2 FQGTGA. Trimming removed 5 bases at V and 0 bases at J, with 9 bases between. This CDR3 is built from 14 residues. CDR3 bases: TGTGCCAGCAGCCCGATCGGGAGCACAGATACGCAGTATTTT. Its protein is CASSPIGSTDTQYF.

DNA of the CDR3: TGCGCCAGCAGCTTGGGACAGGGTCACCTCGGCGAGACCCAGTACTTC. Protein: CASSLGQGHLGETQYF. This chain connects TRBV5-1 to TRBJ2-5, with TRBD1 identical over 7 bases. The V gene end was trimmed by 0 bases and the J gene end by 5 bases; junction bases not matched to a gene: 10. Germline V gives CDR1 SGHRS, CDR2 YFSETQ. The CDR3 covers 16 residues.

The chain has TRBV5-1 and TRBJ1-4; possibly TRBD1 for D (6 bases). V lost 4 bases, J lost 3 bases, and 16 bases lay in between. Germline loops: CDR1 SGHRS, CDR2 YFSETQ. The CDR3 extends over 16 amino acids. CDR3 nucleotides: TGCGCCAGCAGCGACACAGGGAACTCTCCTAATGAAAAACTGTTTTTT. It translates to CASSDTGNSPNEKLFF.

The V gene is TRBV5-1, the J gene TRBJ2-1; a possible D gene is TRBD1 (5 bases). CDR3 length: 15 amino acids. CDR1 and CDR2 from the germline V gene are SGHRS and YFSETQ. The V end was cut by 1 base, the J end by 5 bases, with 13 bases between. CDR3: CASSLLRTRDNEQFF. DNA for the CDR3: TGCGCCAGCAGCTTGCTCCGGACACGGGACAATGAGCAGTTCTTC.

This clone has only a few counts. The rearrangement joins TRBV27 to TRBJ1-5, with TRBD1 identical over 7 bases. After removal of 6 bases from V and 5 bases from J, the junction contained 10 bases not matched to a gene. CDR3 length equals 15 residues. Germline V lookup: CDR1 MNHEY, CDR2 SMNVEV (reference sequence). The CDR3 DNA sequence: TGTGCCAGCAGCCGGGCGGTAGGGGGCCATCAGCCCCAGCATTTT. Protein product: CASSRAVGGHQPQHF.

The V gene is TRBV19, the J gene TRBJ2-1; 12 bases fit TRBD2. The CDR3 runs to 15 residues. V lost 7 bases to trimming and J lost 4 bases; unmatched junction nucleotides: 5. From germline, CDR1 is LNHDA and CDR2 SQIVND (reference sequence). This CDR3 reads CASTKTSGSYNEQFF. The CDR3 DNA reads TGTGCCAGTACCAAGACTAGCGGGAGTTACAATGAGCAGTTCTTC.

This chain uses TRBV29-1 with TRBJ1-1; TRBD1 is a possible D gene (6 bases). Germline CDR1 is SQVTM and CDR2 is ANQGSEA. There are 13 residues in the CDR3. Trimming cost V 4 bases and J 4 bases, with 13 bases left between them. For the CDR3, the DNA is TGCAGCGTTGGGGGGGGGCCAGGCACTGAAGCTTTCTTT. Residues: CSVGGGPGTEAFF.